The table lists the clone carrying this T cell receptor (beta chain) with many counts. KT2 cells were mixed with fixed PBMC numbers at varying ratios. These data are taken from a study of quantifying T cell responses using KT2 cells. Overall study context: Reverse transcription used primers in the TCR alpha and beta constant regions.

The CDR3 totals 14 residues. Trimming at V came to 8 bases and at J to 6 bases, leaving 7 bases not matched to a gene. Each cDNA got a UMI-containing oligo ligated at its 3' end. First-round PCR used about 4 cycles and beta primers RC1.1 and RC1.2 covering TRBC1 and TRBC2. Starting with the second PCR, alpha and beta TCR chains went through separate processing. One entry per CDR3 protein results from TCRdb running MiXCR on the UMI-ligation and nested PCR reads. This table has about 32,000 distinct CDR3 sequences, 7.3% appearing once. Sequenced sample: PBMCs spiked with cells of the T cell clone KT2. The source is a human donor. The chain carries TRBV12-3 or TRBV12-4 and TRBJ2-2; 9 bases align to TRBD1. In DNA form, the CDR3 reads TGTGCCAGCCTTCGGGACAGGGCGGCCGGGGAGCTGTTTTTT. The encoded protein is CASLRDRAAGELFF.